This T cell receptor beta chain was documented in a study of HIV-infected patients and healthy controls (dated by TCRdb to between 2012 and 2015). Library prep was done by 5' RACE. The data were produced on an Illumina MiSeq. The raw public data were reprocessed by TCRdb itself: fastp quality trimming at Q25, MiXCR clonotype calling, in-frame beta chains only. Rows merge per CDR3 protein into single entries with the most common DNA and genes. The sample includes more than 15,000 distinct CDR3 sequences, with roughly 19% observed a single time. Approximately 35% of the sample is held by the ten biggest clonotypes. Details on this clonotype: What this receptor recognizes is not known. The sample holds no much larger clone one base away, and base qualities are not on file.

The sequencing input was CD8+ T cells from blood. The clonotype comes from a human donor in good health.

The sequence in DNA is TGTGCCAGCAGTTTTGGGCAGGGGAGCTACGAGCAGTACTTC. It specifies CASSFGQGSYEQYF. The V and J genes are TRBV27 and TRBJ2-7; the D gene is possibly TRBD1, with 6 bases matching. At the junction V is shortened by 3 bases and J by 3 bases, with 12 bases in between. CDR3 length: 14 amino acids, cysteine to phenylalanine. Solely the CDR3 DNA is kept, with 42 bases framed from the first base. Sequences MNHEY (CDR1) and SMNVEV (CDR2) are obtained from the germline V gene (reference sequence).